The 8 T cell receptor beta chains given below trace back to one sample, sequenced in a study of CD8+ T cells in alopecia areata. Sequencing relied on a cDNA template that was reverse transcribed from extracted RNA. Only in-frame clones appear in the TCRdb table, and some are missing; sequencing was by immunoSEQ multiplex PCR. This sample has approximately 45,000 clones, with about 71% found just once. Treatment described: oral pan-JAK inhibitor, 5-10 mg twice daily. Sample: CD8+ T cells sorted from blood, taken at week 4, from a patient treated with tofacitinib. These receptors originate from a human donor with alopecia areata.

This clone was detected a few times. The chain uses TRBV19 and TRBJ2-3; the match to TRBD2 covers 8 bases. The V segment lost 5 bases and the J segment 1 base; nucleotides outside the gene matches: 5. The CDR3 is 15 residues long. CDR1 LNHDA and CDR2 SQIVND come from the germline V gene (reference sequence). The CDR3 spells CASSPRGDGTDTQYF. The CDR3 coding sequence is TGTGCCAGTAGTCCGCGGGGGGATGGCACAGATACGCAGTATTTT.

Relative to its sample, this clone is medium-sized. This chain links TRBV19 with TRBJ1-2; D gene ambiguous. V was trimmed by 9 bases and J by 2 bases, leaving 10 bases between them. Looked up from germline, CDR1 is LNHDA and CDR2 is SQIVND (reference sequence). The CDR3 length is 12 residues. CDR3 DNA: TGTGCCAGCGGAGCCGGGAACTATGGCTACACCTTC. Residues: CASGAGNYGYTF.

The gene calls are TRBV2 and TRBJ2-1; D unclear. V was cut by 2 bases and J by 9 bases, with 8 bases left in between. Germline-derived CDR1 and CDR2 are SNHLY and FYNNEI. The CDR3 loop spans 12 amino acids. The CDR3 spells CASSEPYGEQFF. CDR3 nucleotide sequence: TGTGCCAGCAGTGAACCCTACGGTGAGCAGTTCTTC. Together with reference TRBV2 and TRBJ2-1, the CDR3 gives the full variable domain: EPEVTQTPSHQVTQMGQEVILRCVPISNHLYFYWYRQILGQKVEFLVSFYNNEISEKSEIFDDQFSVERPDGSNFTLKIRSTKLEDSAMYFCASSEPYGEQFFGPGTRLTVL.

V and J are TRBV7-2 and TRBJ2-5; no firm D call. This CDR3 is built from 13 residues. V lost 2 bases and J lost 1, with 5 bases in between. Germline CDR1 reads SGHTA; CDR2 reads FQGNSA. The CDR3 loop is CASSLPPQETQYF. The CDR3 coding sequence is TGTGCCAGCAGCTTACCGCCCCAAGAGACCCAGTACTTC.

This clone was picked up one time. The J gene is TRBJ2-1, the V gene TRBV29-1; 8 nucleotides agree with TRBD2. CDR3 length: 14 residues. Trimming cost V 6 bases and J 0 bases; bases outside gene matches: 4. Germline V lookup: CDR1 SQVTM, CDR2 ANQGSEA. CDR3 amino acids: CSVRSGSSYNEQFF. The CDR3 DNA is TGCAGCGTGAGAAGCGGGAGCTCCTACAATGAGCAGTTCTTC.

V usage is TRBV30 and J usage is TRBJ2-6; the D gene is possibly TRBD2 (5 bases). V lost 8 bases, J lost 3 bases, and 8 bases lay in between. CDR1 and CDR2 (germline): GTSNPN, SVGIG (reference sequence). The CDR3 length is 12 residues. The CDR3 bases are TGTGCCCGGGGTAATGGGGCCAACGTCCTGACTTTC. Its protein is CARGNGANVLTF. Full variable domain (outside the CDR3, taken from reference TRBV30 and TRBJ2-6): SQTIHQWPATLVQPVGSPLSLECTVEGTSNPNLYWYRQAAGRGLQLLFYSVGIGQISSEVPQNLSASRPQDRQFILSSKKLLLSDSGFYLCARGNGANVLTFGAGSRLTVL.

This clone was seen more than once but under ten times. In DNA, the CDR3 is TGCAGCGCGTTTTTGGGTAACAATGAGCAGTTCTTC. Its protein is CSAFLGNNEQFF. The V call is TRBV29-1, the J call TRBJ2-1; D remains unclear. The CDR3 sequence is 12 residues long. Trimming removed 7 bases at V and 5 bases at J, with 12 bases between. CDR1 is SQVTM, CDR2 ANQGSEA, per germline.

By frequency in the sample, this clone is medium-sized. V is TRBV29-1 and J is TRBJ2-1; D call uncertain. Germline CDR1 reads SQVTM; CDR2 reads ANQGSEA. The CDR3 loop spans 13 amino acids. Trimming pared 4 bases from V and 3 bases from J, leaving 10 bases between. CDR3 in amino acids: CSVVSVNYNEQFF. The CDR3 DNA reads TGCAGCGTTGTGAGCGTCAACTACAATGAGCAGTTCTTC.